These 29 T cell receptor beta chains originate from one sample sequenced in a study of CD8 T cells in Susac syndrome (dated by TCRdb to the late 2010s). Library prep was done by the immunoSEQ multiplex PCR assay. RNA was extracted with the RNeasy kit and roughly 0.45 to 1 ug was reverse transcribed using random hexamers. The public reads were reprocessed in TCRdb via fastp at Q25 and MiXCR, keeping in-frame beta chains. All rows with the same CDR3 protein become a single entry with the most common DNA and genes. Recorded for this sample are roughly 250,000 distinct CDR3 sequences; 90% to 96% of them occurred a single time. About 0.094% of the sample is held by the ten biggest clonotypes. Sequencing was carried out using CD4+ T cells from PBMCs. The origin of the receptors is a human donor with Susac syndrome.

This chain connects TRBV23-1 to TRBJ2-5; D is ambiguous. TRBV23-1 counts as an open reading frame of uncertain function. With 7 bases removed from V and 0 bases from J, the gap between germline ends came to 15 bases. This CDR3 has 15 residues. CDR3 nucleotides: TGCGCCAGCATCACGGTAGAGTTGTACCAAGAGACCCAGTACTTC. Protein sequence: CASITVELYQETQYF.

CDR3 in amino acids: CASSQVRSVLNTEAFF. CDR3 nucleotide sequence: TGTGCCAGCAGCCAGGTCCGGTCGGTGTTGAACACTGAAGCTTTCTTT. V is TRBV3-1 and J is TRBJ1-1; D remains unclear. The CDR3 covers 16 residues. Germline loops: CDR1 LGHDT, CDR2 YNNKEL (reference sequence). The V end lost 3 bases, the J end lost 0 bases, and 14 bases lay between the germline ends. The full variable domain, in which reference TRBV3-1 and TRBJ1-1 provide the parts outside the CDR3, is DTAVSQTPKYLVTQMGNDKSIKCEQNLGHDTMYWYKQDSKKFLKIMFSYNNKELIINETVPNRFSPKSPDKAHLNLHINSLELGDSAVYFCASSQVRSVLNTEAFFGQGTRLTVV.

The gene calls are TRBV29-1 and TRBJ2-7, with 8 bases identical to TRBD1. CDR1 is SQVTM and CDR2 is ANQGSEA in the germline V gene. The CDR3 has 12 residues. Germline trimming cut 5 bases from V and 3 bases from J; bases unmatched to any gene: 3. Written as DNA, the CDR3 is TGCAGCGTTAGGGGACAGGTCTACGAGCAGTACTTC. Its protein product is CSVRGQVYEQYF.

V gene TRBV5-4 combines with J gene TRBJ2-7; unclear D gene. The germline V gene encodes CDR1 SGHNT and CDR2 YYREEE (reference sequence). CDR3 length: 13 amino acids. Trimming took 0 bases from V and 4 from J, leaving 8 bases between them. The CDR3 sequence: CASSLDIVYEQYF. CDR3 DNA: TGTGCCAGCAGCTTGGACATAGTGTACGAGCAGTACTTC.

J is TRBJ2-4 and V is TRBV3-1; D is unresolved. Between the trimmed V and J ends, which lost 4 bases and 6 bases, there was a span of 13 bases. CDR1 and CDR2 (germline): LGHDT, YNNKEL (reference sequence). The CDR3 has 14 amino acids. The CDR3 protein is CASSPQSSGNIQYF. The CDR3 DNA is TGTGCCAGCAGCCCCCAATCCTCCGGAAACATTCAGTACTTC.

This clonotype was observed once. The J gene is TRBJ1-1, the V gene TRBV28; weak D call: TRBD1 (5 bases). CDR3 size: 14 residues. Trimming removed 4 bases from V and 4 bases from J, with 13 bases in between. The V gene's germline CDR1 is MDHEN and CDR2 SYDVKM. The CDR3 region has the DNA TGTGCCAGCAGTTACCACCGCGGGGGCACTGAAGCTTTCTTT. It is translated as CASSYHRGGTEAFF.

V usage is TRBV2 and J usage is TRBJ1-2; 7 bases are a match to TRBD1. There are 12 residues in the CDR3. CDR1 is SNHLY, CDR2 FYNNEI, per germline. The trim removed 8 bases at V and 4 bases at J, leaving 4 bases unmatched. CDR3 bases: TGTGCCAGCCGGGACAGACTCTATGGCTACACCTTC. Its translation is CASRDRLYGYTF.

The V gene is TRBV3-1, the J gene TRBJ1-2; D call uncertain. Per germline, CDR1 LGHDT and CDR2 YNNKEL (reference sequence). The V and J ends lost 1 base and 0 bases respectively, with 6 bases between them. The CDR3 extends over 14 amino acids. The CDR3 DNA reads TGTGCCAGCAGCCAAGGCAATTCTAACTATGGCTACACCTTC. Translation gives CASSQGNSNYGYTF.

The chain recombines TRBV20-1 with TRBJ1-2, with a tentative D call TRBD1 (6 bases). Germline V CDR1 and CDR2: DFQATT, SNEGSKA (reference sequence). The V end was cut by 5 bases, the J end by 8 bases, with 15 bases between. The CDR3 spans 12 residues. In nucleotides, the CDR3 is TGCAGTGCTGTCAGGGGAAGAGGAGGCTACACCTTC. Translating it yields CSAVRGRGGYTF.

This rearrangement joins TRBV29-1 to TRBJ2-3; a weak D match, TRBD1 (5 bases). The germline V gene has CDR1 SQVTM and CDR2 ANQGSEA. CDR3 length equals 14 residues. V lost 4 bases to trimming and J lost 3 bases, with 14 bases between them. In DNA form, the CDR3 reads TGCAGCGTTGCCCAAGGGGTGGTAACAGATACGCAGTATTTT. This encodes CSVAQGVVTDTQYF.

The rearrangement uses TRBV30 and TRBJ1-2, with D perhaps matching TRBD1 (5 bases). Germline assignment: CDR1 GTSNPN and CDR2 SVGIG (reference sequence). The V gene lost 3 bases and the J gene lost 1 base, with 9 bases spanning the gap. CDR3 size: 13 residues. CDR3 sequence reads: CAWRGDINYGYTF. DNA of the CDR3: TGTGCCTGGAGGGGGGATATTAACTATGGCTACACCTTC.

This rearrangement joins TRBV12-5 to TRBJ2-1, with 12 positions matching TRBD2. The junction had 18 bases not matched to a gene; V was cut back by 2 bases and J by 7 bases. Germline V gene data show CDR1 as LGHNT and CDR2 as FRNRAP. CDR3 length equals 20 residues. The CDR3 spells CASGLTSPTSGRRLRNEQFF. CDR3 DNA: TGTGCTAGTGGTTTGACCTCCCCGACTAGCGGGAGACGGTTGAGGAATGAGCAGTTCTTC.

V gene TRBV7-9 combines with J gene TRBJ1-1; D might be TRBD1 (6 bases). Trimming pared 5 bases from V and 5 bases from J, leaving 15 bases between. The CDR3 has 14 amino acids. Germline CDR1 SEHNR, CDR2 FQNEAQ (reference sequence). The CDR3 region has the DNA TGTGCCAGCAGCGTAGGGGGGGGGTGGACTGAAGCTTTCTTT. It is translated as CASSVGGGWTEAFF.

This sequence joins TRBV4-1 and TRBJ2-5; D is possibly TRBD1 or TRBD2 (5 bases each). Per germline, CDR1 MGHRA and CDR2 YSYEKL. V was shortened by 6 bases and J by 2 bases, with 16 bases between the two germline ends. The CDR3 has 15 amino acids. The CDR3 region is CASSPAGTVQETQYF. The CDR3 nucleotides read TGCGCCAGCAGTCCCGCCGGGACGGTACAAGAGACCCAGTACTTC.

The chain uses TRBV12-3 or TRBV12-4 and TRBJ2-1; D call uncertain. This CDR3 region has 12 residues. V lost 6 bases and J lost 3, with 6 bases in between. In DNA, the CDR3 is TGTGCCAGCAGAATCGGCTACAATGAGCAGTTCTTC. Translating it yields CASRIGYNEQFF.

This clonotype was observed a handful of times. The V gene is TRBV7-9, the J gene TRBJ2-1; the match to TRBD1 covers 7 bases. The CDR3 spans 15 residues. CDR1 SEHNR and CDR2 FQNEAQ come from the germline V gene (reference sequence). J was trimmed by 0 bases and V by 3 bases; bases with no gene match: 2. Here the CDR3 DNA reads TGTGCCAGCAGCTTGACAGGGAACTCCTACAATGAGCAGTTCTTC. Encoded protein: CASSLTGNSYNEQFF.

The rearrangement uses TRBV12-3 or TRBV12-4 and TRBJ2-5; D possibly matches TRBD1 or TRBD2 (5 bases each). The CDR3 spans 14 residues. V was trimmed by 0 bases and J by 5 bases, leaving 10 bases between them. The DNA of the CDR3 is TGTGCCAGCAGTTTAGCTGGGGGAGCCGAGACCCAGTACTTC. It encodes CASSLAGGAETQYF.

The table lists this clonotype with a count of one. CDR3 protein: CSVEVTEDTEAFF. The CDR3 DNA is TGCAGCGTTGAGGTGACAGAGGACACTGAAGCTTTCTTT. V and J are TRBV29-1 and TRBJ1-1; a weak D match, TRBD1 (5 bases). V lost 3 bases and J 3 bases, leaving 11 bases between the germline ends. The germline V gene has CDR1 SQVTM and CDR2 ANQGSEA. This CDR3 spans 13 amino acids.

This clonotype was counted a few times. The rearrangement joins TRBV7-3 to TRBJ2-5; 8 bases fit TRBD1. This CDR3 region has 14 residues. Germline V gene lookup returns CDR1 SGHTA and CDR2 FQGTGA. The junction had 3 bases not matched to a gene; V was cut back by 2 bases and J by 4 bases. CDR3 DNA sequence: TGTGCCAGCAGCTTAGGAACAGGGGGAGAGACCCAGTACTTC. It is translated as CASSLGTGGETQYF.

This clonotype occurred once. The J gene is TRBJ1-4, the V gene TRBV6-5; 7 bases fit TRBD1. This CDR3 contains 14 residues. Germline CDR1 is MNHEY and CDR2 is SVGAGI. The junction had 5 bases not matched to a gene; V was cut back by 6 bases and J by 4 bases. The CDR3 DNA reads TGTGCCAGCAGCCGACAGGGCGTTAATGAAAAACTGTTTTTT. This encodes CASSRQGVNEKLFF.

The CDR3 loop reads CASTQTDTEAFF. CDR3 in DNA: TGTGCCAGCACCCAGACAGACACTGAAGCTTTCTTT. The V call is TRBV12-3 or TRBV12-4, the J call TRBJ1-1, with D tentatively TRBD1 (5 bases). V gave up 7 bases and J gave up 3 bases, with 9 bases separating them. CDR3 size: 12 residues.

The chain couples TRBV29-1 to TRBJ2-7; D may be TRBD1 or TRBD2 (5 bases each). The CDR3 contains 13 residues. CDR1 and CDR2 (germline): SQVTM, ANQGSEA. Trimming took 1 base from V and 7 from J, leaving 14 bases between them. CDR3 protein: CSVEGGARAEQYF. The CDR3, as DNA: TGCAGCGTTGAAGGAGGGGCTAGGGCAGAGCAGTACTTC.

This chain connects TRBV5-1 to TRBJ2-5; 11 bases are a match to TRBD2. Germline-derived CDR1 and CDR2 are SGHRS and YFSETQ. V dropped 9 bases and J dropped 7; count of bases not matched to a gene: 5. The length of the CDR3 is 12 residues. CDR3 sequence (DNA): TGCGCCACCCTGGGGACTAGCGGGACCCAGTACTTC. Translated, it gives CATLGTSGTQYF.

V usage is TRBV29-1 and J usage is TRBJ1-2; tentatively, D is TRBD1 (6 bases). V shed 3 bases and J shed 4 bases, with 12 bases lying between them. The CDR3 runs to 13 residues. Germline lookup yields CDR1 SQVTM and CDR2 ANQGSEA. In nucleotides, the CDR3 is TGCAGCGTTGACCGGGGGGGCAGCTATGGCTACACCTTC. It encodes CSVDRGGSYGYTF.

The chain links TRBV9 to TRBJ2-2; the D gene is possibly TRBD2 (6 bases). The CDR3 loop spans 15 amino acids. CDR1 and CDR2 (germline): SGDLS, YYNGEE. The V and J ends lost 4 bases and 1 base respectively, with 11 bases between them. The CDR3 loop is CASSKTGVNTGELFF. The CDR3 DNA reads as TGTGCCAGCAGCAAGACGGGGGTGAACACCGGGGAGCTGTTTTTT.

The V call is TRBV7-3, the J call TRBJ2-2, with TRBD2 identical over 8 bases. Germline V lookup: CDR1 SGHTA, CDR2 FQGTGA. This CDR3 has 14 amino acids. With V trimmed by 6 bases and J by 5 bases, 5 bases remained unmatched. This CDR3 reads CASRATSVTGELFF. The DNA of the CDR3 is TGTGCCAGCAGGGCGACTAGCGTTACCGGGGAGCTGTTTTTT.

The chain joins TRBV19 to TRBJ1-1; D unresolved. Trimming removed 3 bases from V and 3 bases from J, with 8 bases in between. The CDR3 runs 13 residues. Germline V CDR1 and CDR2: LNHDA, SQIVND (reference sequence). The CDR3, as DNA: TGTGCCAGTAGTATCACCACGCACACTGAAGCTTTCTTT. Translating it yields CASSITTHTEAFF.

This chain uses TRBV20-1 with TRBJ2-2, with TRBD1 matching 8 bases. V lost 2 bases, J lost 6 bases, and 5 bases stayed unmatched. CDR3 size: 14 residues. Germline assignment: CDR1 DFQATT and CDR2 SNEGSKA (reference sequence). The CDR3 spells CSARRTGKPGELFF. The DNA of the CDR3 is TGCAGTGCTAGAAGGACAGGGAAACCCGGGGAGCTGTTTTTT.

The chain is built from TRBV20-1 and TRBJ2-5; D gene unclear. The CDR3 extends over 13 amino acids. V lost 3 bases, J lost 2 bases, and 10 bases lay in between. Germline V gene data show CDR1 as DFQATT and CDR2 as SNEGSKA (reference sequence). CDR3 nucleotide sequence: TGCAGTGCTAGGCCGAGCTTTCAAGAGACCCAGTACTTC. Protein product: CSARPSFQETQYF.